This T cell receptor beta chain came from a study of PD-1 blockade in classical Hodgkin lymphoma. CDR1 is GTSNPN and CDR2 is SVGIG in the germline V gene (reference sequence). This CDR3 is built from 14 residues. Trimming cost V 0 bases and J 4 bases, with 12 bases left between them. Some clones are missing from TCRdb's copy, which holds only in-frame ones; the method was immunoSEQ multiplex PCR. The table lists some 16,000 clones, 82% of them singletons. Following autologous stem cell transplantation, relapse occurred in every patient, and exposure to brentuximab vedotin varied. The V gene is TRBV30, the J gene TRBJ1-2, with a tentative D call TRBD1 (6 bases). The specimen was peripheral blood mononuclear cells (PBMCs), collected before the second cycle of nivolumab. The sequence came from a human donor with classical Hodgkin lymphoma. CDR3 sequence reads: CAWSVSPGAYGYTF. CDR3 nucleotides: TGTGCCTGGAGTGTATCCCCAGGGGCCTATGGCTACACCTTC.